Following are 31 T cell receptor beta chains from one sample sequenced in a study of blood T cell repertoires in COVID-19 (dated by TCRdb to about 2020). Library preparation was by the immunoSEQ multiplex PCR assay. Not all clones reach the TCRdb copy of this immuneACCESS table, which keeps in-frame sequences only. Checked studies attribute under half of the gap to unresolved V genes and leave the rest unexplained. The sample data list 160,000 or so clones, and around 83% of these were observed just once. Under 6% of the sample belongs to the ten largest clones. Input material: peripheral blood. All receptors come from a woman aged 45-65 years with COVID-19, enrolled during active disease.

This clone was observed once. V and J are TRBV19 and TRBJ2-1; tentative D call: TRBD2 (6 bases). Germline V gene sequence: CDR1 LNHDA, CDR2 SQIVND (reference sequence). V lost 7 bases and J 0 bases, leaving 16 bases between the germline ends. There are 16 residues in the CDR3. In DNA form, the CDR3 reads TGTGCCAGTATCCCGGCGGGGAAGGGCTCCTACAATGAGCAGTTCTTC. Residues: CASIPAGKGSYNEQFF.

This clone was seen once. This chain uses TRBV6-5 with TRBJ1-4; unclear D gene. The germline gives CDR1 MNHEY, CDR2 SVGAGI. The CDR3 is 14 amino acids. V lost 7 bases and J lost 0, with 9 bases in between. The CDR3, as DNA: TGTGCCAGCACCCGGACTGCAACTAATGAAAAACTGTTTTTT. This codes for CASTRTATNEKLFF.

The chain couples TRBV7-9 to TRBJ2-7; possibly TRBD2 for D (5 bases). CDR3 size: 15 residues. V shed 5 bases and J shed 2 bases, with 16 bases lying between them. Germline V CDR1 and CDR2: SEHNR, FQNEAQ (reference sequence). This CDR3 reads CASSPAAGLPYEQYF. The CDR3, as DNA: TGTGCCAGCAGCCCCGCGGCGGGTTTACCCTACGAGCAGTACTTC.

This chain joins TRBV5-5 and TRBJ1-4; no clear D. Germline V CDR1 and CDR2: SGHKS, YYEKEE (reference sequence). The CDR3 extends over 14 amino acids. V was cut by 4 bases and J by 2 bases, with 9 bases left in between. The CDR3 bases are TGTGCCAGCAGCGCCGCGAGGACTAATGAAAAACTGTTTTTT. This gives the protein CASSAARTNEKLFF.

The rearrangement uses TRBV5-6 and TRBJ2-1; 9 bases line up with TRBD1. Germline CDR1 is SGHDT and CDR2 is YYEEEE. V trimming: 4 bases; J trimming: 7 bases; junction bases outside the gene matches: 9. This CDR3 region has 15 residues. This CDR3 is CASSPAGQGMNEQFF. The CDR3 DNA follows: TGTGCCAGCAGCCCAGCCGGACAGGGGATGAATGAGCAGTTCTTC.

The rearrangement uses TRBV6-5 and TRBJ1-1, with TRBD1 as a possible D gene (6 bases). This CDR3 has 11 residues. Germline assignment: CDR1 MNHEY and CDR2 SVGAGI. The V end lost 8 bases, the J end lost 6 bases, and 10 bases lay between the germline ends. In DNA, the CDR3 is TGTGCCAGCCGGACAGCTGCTGAAGCTTTCTTT. It is translated as CASRTAAEAFF.

This sequence joins TRBV5-1 and TRBJ1-1; maybe TRBD1 (5 bases). The germline V and J ends were trimmed by 0 bases and 4 bases, with 13 bases remaining between them. Germline CDR1 SGHRS, CDR2 YFSETQ. This CDR3 contains 15 residues. CDR3 in amino acids: CASSLAEGTGTEAFF. The CDR3 region has the DNA TGCGCCAGCAGCTTGGCCGAAGGGACTGGCACTGAAGCTTTCTTT.

The V gene is TRBV11-2, the J gene TRBJ1-1, with D perhaps matching TRBD1 (5 bases). In germline, CDR1 is SGHAT, CDR2 FQNNGV. V lost 5 bases to trimming and J lost 7 bases, with 14 bases between them. CDR3 length equals 13 residues. CDR3 in amino acids: CASSITGRREAFF. The CDR3 nucleotides are TGTGCCAGCAGCATTACAGGACGGCGTGAAGCTTTCTTT. Complete variable domain (other parts from reference TRBV11-2 and TRBJ1-1): EAGVAQSPRYKIIEKRQSVAFWCNPISGHATLYWYQQILGQGPKLLIQFQNNGVVDDSQLPKDRFSAERLKGVDSTLKIQPAKLEDSAVYLCASSITGRREAFFGQGTRLTVV.

The V gene is TRBV6-2 or TRBV6-3, the J gene TRBJ2-1, with 8 nucleotides matching TRBD2. Germline V gene lookup returns CDR1 MNHEY and CDR2 SVGEGT. V lost 2 bases and J lost 0; bases outside the gene matches: 9. There are 18 residues in the CDR3. CDR3 in DNA: TGTGCCAGCAGTTACCAGGCAGCGGGGGCGGGCTCCTACAATGAGCAGTTCTTC. Encoded protein: CASSYQAAGAGSYNEQFF.

This sequence joins TRBV9 and TRBJ2-2; weak D call: TRBD1 (6 bases). V was shortened by 4 bases and J by 5 bases, with 15 bases between the two germline ends. CDR1 SGDLS and CDR2 YYNGEE come from the germline V gene. The length of the CDR3 is 15 residues. The CDR3 region is CASSITGKPTGELFF. The DNA of the CDR3 is TGTGCCAGCAGCATAACAGGGAAGCCGACCGGGGAGCTGTTTTTT.

V is TRBV19 and J is TRBJ1-5; 9 bases fit TRBD1. The CDR3 is 14 residues long. Germline lookup yields CDR1 LNHDA and CDR2 SQIVND (reference sequence). J lost 6 bases, V lost 6 bases, and 6 bases had no gene match. DNA for the CDR3: TGTGCCAGTAGCGCTGGGACAGGGCCTCAGCCCCAGCATTTT. Encoded protein: CASSAGTGPQPQHF. The complete variable domain, with remaining parts taken from reference TRBV19 and TRBJ1-5, reads DGGITQSPKYLFRKEGQNVTLSCEQNLNHDAMYWYRQDPGQGLRLIYYSQIVNDFQKGDIAEGYSVSREKKESFPLTVTSAQKNPTAFYLCASSAGTGPQPQHFGDGTRLSIL.

CDR3 coding DNA: TGTGCCAGCAGCTTAGGCGGGGGGGCCGGCGATACGCAGTATTTT. This encodes CASSLGGGAGDTQYF. The rearrangement uses TRBV7-2 and TRBJ2-3; 9 nucleotides line up with TRBD2. Trimming removed 1 base from V and 6 bases from J; junction bases left unmatched: 5. Germline-derived CDR1 and CDR2 are SGHTA and FQGNSA. CDR3 length: 15 residues.

The rearrangement joins TRBV3-1 (or the pseudogene TRBV3-2) to TRBJ2-3; D might be TRBD2 (7 bases). CDR3 length: 15 residues. The V and J ends lost 5 bases and 4 bases respectively, with 16 bases between them. From germline, CDR1 is LGHDT and CDR2 YNNKEL (reference sequence). In DNA form, the CDR3 reads TGTGCCAGCAGCTTACGAGGGGGGGGCGCAGATACGCAGTATTTT. This encodes CASSLRGGGADTQYF.

The chain links TRBV6-2 or TRBV6-3 to TRBJ2-7; 13 nucleotides align to TRBD2. The CDR3 is 14 amino acids. From germline, CDR1 is MNHEY and CDR2 SVGEGT. V lost 6 bases to trimming and J lost 7 bases; unmatched junction nucleotides: 6. CDR3 residues: CASSPTSGGREQYF. In DNA, the CDR3 is TGTGCCAGCAGCCCGACTAGCGGGGGGCGAGAGCAGTACTTC.

The CDR3 DNA reads as TGTGCCAGCAGCCGGGGCCCTCAAGAGACCCAGTACTTC. This gives the protein CASSRGPQETQYF. The chain joins TRBV14 to TRBJ2-5, with D perhaps matching TRBD1 (5 bases). CDR3 length equals 13 residues. V was pared by 4 bases and J by 2 bases, with 8 bases between. Per the germline V gene, CDR1 is SGHDN and CDR2 is FVKESK.

The chain combines TRBV7-3 with TRBJ2-1, with D tentatively TRBD2 (5 bases). Germline V gene sequence: CDR1 SGHTA, CDR2 FQGTGA. The V gene lost 1 base and the J gene lost 0 bases, with 19 bases spanning the gap. This CDR3 has 19 residues. CDR3 sequence (DNA): TGTGCCAGCAGCTTAATCTCATCGGGGAACCCCTACTCCTACAATGAGCAGTTCTTC. Translation: CASSLISSGNPYSYNEQFF.

This chain links TRBV23-1 with TRBJ1-1, with TRBD1 as a possible D gene (5 bases). TRBV23-1 is sorted into the ORF group, with uncertain function. The CDR3 runs to 18 residues. Trimming pared 2 bases from V and 2 bases from J, leaving 21 bases between. CDR3 nucleotide sequence: TGCGCCAGCAGTCAAAACCGCAGGGAAGTCTCGAATAACACTGAAGCTTTCTTT. Its protein product is CASSQNRREVSNNTEAFF.

This chain uses TRBV4-2 with TRBJ2-3, with 11 bases fitting TRBD2. V trimming: 1 base; J trimming: 0 bases; junction bases outside the gene matches: 3. The CDR3 consists of 17 residues. Germline CDR1 and CDR2: LGHNA and YNFKEQ. CDR3 nucleotides: TGTGCCAGCAGCCAAGTACTAGCGGGGGCTAGCACAGATACGCAGTATTTT. Translated, it gives CASSQVLAGASTDTQYF.

The chain combines TRBV6-1 with TRBJ2-5; tentative D call: TRBD2 (6 bases). With 2 bases removed from V and 5 bases from J, the gap between germline ends came to 12 bases. The CDR3 consists of 14 residues. The germline gives CDR1 MNHNS, CDR2 SASEGT. The CDR3 loop reads CASSEYGGWETQYF. CDR3 bases: TGTGCCAGCAGTGAATACGGGGGATGGGAGACCCAGTACTTC.

This chain links TRBV11-3 with TRBJ2-2; tentatively, D is TRBD2 (6 bases). V lost 5 bases to trimming and J lost 3 bases, with 13 bases between them. Germline-derived CDR1 and CDR2 are SGHNT and YENEEA. The CDR3 contains 15 residues. The CDR3 loop is CASSPRGGDTGELFF. The DNA of the CDR3 is TGTGCCAGCAGCCCCCGCGGCGGGGACACCGGGGAGCTGTTTTTT.

The chain employs TRBV6-5 and TRBJ2-5; 14 bases fit TRBD2. This CDR3 region has 16 residues. V dropped 2 bases and J dropped 2; count of bases not matched to a gene: 1. Looked up from germline, CDR1 is MNHEY and CDR2 is SVGAGI. CDR3 amino acids: CASSYGTSGGQETQYF. CDR3 nucleotide sequence: TGTGCCAGCAGTTACGGGACTAGCGGGGGTCAAGAGACCCAGTACTTC.

The chain links TRBV7-5 to TRBJ2-2; the table names TRBD1, a call not compared with the DNA. TRBV7-5 is annotated as a pseudogene. The CDR3 contains 16 residues. CDR3 residues: CVRSRPGQGDTGELFF. The CDR3, as DNA: TGTGTCAGAAGTCGACCGGGACAGGGCGACACCGGGGAGCTGTTTTTT.

The gene calls are TRBV7-3 and TRBJ2-2, with TRBD1 matching 7 bases. Germline assignment: CDR1 SGHTA and CDR2 FQGTGA. The CDR3 loop spans 15 amino acids. Trimming took 5 bases from V and 4 from J; bases not matched to a gene: 7. The CDR3 is CASSVRQGSTGELFF. DNA for the CDR3: TGTGCCAGCAGCGTCCGACAGGGCAGCACCGGGGAGCTGTTTTTT.

This clone turned up a few times. This chain joins TRBV5-4 and TRBJ2-5; 7 bases match TRBD1. In germline, CDR1 is SGHNT, CDR2 YYREEE (reference sequence). V lost 0 bases, J lost 0 bases, and 5 bases stayed unmatched. CDR3 length equals 16 residues. The CDR3 reads CASSLVTGTYQETQYF. In DNA, the CDR3 is TGTGCCAGCAGCTTGGTGACAGGGACGTACCAAGAGACCCAGTACTTC.

Comment on this clone: The sample contains more than one DNA sequence encoding this CDR3. V and J are TRBV9 and TRBJ2-3; 10 bases map to TRBD2. Per germline, CDR1 SGDLS and CDR2 YYNGEE. The V and J ends lost 4 bases and 4 bases, in that order; junction bases with no gene match: 9. This CDR3 has 16 amino acids. CDR3 DNA: TGTGCCAGCAGCCCCCCAAGCGGGGGGGCATCAGATACGCAGTATTTT. The encoded protein is CASSPPSGGASDTQYF.

This chain connects TRBV12-3 or TRBV12-4 to TRBJ1-3; TRBD1 agrees at 7 bases. Losses at the gene ends were 7 bases for V and 9 bases for J; bases not matched to a gene: 6. The CDR3 is 12 amino acids. CDR3 sequence reads: CASTYRGGTIYF. The CDR3 DNA sequence: TGTGCCAGCACCTACAGGGGAGGCACCATATATTTT.

This chain joins TRBV2 and TRBJ1-1; TRBD1 aligns across 7 bases. The CDR3 loop spans 15 amino acids. Germline V gives CDR1 SNHLY, CDR2 FYNNEI. Germline trimming cut 7 bases from V and 5 bases from J; bases unmatched to any gene: 13. The CDR3 DNA reads as TGTGCCAGCAATCAAGAGGGGGCGTATGGGACTGAAGCTTTCTTT. As protein: CASNQEGAYGTEAFF.

The J gene is TRBJ1-1, the V gene TRBV12-5; no definite D call. Per the germline V gene, CDR1 is LGHNT and CDR2 is FRNRAP. There are 12 residues in the CDR3. Trimming took off 7 bases at V and 2 bases at J, with 8 bases between the two ends. The CDR3 sequence: CASAIQNTEAFF. The DNA for the CDR3 is TGTGCTAGTGCCATTCAAAACACTGAAGCTTTCTTT.

V gene TRBV10-1 combines with J gene TRBJ2-1; 10 bases are shared with TRBD2. From germline, CDR1 is WNHNN and CDR2 SYGVQD (reference sequence). V shed 2 bases, J shed 3 bases, and the junction held 1 base outside the gene matches. This CDR3 has 15 amino acids. The CDR3 DNA follows: TGCGCCAGCAGTGAGCTAGCGGGGGACTACAATGAGCAGTTCTTC. Its protein is CASSELAGDYNEQFF.

The genes are TRBV19 and TRBJ1-1, with D perhaps matching TRBD1 (5 bases). CDR1 is LNHDA, CDR2 SQIVND, per germline (reference sequence). The CDR3 length is 14 residues. V lost 6 bases to trimming and J lost 3 bases, with 14 bases between them. CDR3 sequence: CASSTGGGDTEAFF. The CDR3, as DNA: TGTGCCAGTAGCACCGGGGGGGGTGACACTGAAGCTTTCTTT. Full variable domain (rest looked up from reference TRBV19 and TRBJ1-1): DGGITQSPKYLFRKEGQNVTLSCEQNLNHDAMYWYRQDPGQGLRLIYYSQIVNDFQKGDIAEGYSVSREKKESFPLTVTSAQKNPTAFYLCASSTGGGDTEAFFGQGTRLTVV.

This clone occurred a few times. The rearrangement uses TRBV2 and TRBJ1-5, with TRBD1 as a possible D gene (5 bases). The CDR3 spans 15 residues. CDR1 is SNHLY, CDR2 FYNNEI, per germline. The V and J ends lost 3 bases and 2 bases respectively, with 11 bases between them. CDR3 region: CASSDGGAGNQPQHF. CDR3 bases: TGTGCCAGCAGTGACGGGGGAGCAGGCAATCAGCCCCAGCATTTT.